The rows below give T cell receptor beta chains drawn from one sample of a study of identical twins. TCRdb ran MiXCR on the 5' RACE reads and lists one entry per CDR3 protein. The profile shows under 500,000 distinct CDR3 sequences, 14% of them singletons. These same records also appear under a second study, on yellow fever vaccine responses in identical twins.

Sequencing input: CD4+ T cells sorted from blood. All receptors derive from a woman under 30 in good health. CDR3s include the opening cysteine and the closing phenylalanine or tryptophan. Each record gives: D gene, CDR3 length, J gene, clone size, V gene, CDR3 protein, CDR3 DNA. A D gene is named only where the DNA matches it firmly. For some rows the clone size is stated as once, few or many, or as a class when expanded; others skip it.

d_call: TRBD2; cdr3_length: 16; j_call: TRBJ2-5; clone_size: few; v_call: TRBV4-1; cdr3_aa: CASSQDAAGGPQTQYF; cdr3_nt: TGCGCCAGCAGCCAAGACGCAGCGGGAGGGCCGCAGACCCAGTACTTC
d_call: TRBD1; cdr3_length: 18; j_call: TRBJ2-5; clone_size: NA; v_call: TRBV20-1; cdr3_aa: CSARTYRGRIGFGETQYF; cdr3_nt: TGCAGTGCTAGAACCTACAGGGGGCGCATCGGATTCGGAGAGACCCAGTACTTC
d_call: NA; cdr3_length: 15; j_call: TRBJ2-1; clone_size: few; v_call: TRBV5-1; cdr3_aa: CASGGGRSPNNEQFF; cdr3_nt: TGCGCCAGCGGGGGTGGACGAAGCCCCAACAATGAGCAGTTCTTC
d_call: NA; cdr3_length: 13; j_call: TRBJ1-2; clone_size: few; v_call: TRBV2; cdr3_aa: CASSVAGNYGYTF; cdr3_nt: TGTGCCAGCAGTGTAGCAGGGAACTATGGCTACACCTTC
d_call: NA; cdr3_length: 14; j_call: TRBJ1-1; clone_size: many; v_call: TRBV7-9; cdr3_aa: CASSLGPENTEAFF; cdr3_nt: TGTGCCAGCAGCTTAGGTCCGGAGAACACTGAAGCTTTCTTT
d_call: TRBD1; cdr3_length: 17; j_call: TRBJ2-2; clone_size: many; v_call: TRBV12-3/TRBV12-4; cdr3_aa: CASTPFTGQGGTGELFF; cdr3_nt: TGTGCCAGCACTCCCTTTACAGGACAGGGGGGCACCGGGGAGCTGTTTTTT
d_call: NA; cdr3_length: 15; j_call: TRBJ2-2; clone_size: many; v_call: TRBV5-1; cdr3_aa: CASSLAGPSTGELFF; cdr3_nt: TGCGCCAGCAGCCTGGCCGGCCCGAGCACCGGGGAGCTGTTTTTT
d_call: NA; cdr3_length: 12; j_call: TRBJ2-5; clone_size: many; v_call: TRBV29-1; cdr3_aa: CSVEGGLETQYF; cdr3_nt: TGCAGCGTTGAAGGGGGTCTAGAGACCCAGTACTTC
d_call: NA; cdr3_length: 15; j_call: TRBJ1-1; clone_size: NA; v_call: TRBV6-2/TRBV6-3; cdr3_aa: CASSYHGQRNTEASF; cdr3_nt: TGTGCCAGCAGTTACCACGGGCAGAGGAACACTGAAGCTTCCTTT
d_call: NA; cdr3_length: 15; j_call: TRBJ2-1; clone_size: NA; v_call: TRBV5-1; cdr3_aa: CASSLEGGTGNEQFF; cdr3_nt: TGCGCCAGCAGCTTGGAAGGCGGGACTGGCAATGAGCAGTTCTTC
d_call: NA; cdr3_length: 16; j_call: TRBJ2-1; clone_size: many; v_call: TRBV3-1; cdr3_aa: CASSQETGGLWNEQFF; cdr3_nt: TGTGCCAGCAGCCAAGAGACGGGGGGCCTTTGGAATGAGCAGTTCTTC
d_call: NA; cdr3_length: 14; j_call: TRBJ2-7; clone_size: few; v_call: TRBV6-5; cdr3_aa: CASRLRQGDYEQYF; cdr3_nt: TGTGCCAGCAGGTTACGCCAAGGGGATTACGAGCAGTACTTC
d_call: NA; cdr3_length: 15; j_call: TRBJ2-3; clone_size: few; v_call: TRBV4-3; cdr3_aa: CASSQDLEGTDTQYF; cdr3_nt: TGCGCCAGCAGCCAAGATCTGGAGGGGACAGATACGCAGTATTTT
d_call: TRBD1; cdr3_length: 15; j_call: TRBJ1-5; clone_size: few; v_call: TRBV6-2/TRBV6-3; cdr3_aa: CASSPRDSLNQPQHF; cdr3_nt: TGTGCCAGCAGTCCCCGGGACAGCTTAAATCAGCCCCAGCATTTT
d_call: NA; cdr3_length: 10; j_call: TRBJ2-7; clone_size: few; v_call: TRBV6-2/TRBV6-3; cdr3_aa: CAPKFYEQYF; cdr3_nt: TGTGCCCCCAAATTCTACGAGCAGTACTTC
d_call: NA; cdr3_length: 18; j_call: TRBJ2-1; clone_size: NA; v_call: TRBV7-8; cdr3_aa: CASSLVLGGTSSYNEQFF; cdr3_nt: TGTGCCAGCAGCTTAGTGTTAGGGGGAACCAGCTCCTACAATGAGCAGTTCTTC
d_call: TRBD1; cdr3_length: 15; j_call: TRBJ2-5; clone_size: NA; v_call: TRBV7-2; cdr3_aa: CASRRDRGGGETQYF; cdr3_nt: TGTGCCAGCAGAAGGGACAGGGGCGGTGGAGAGACCCAGTACTTC
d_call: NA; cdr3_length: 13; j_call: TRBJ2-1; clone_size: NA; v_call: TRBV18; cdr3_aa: CASSKGTIGEQFF; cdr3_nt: TGTGCCAGCTCAAAAGGGACAATTGGTGAGCAGTTCTTC
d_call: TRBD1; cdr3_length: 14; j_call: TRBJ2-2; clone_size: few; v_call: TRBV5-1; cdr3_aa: CASSLRQGAGELFF; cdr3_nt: TGCGCCAGCAGCCTCCGACAGGGCGCCGGGGAGCTGTTTTTT
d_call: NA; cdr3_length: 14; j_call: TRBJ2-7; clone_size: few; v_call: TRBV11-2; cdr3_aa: CASSLDLPPYEQYF; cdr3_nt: TGTGCCAGCAGCTTAGATCTACCGCCCTACGAGCAGTACTTC
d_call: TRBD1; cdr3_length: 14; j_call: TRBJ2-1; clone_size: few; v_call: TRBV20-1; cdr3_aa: CSAGPGQGYNEQFF; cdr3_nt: TGCAGTGCGGGCCCGGGACAGGGATACAATGAGCAGTTCTTC
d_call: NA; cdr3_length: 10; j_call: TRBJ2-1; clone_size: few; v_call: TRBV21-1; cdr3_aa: CASSEVEQFF; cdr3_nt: TGTGCCAGCAGCGAGGTGGAGCAGTTCTTC
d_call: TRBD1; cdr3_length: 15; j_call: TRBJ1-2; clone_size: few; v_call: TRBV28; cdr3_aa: CASSPARDRYYGYTF; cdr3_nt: TGTGCCAGCAGTCCCGCCCGGGACAGGTACTATGGCTACACCTTC
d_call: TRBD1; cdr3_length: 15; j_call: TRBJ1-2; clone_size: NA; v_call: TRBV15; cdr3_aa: CATSGPWTGAYGYTF; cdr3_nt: TGTGCCACCAGCGGACCTTGGACAGGGGCCTATGGCTACACCTTC
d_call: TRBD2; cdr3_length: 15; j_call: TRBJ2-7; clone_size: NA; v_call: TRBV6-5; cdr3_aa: CASRYWTSDSSEQYF; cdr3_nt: TGTGCCAGCAGGTACTGGACTAGCGATTCCTCCGAGCAGTACTTC
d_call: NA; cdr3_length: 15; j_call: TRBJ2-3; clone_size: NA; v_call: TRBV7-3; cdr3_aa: CASRGDGFGTDTQYF; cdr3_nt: TGTGCCAGCAGGGGCGACGGGTTTGGAACAGATACGCAGTATTTT
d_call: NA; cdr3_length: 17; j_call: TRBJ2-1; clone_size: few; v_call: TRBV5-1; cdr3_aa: CASSLVGQGGYWNEQFF; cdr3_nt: TGCGCCAGCAGCTTGGTAGGGCAGGGTGGGTATTGGAATGAGCAGTTCTTC
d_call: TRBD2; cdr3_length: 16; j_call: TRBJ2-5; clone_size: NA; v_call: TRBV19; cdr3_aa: CASSIGLAGDGETQYF; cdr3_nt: TGTGCCAGTAGTATCGGACTAGCGGGAGACGGCGAGACCCAGTACTTC
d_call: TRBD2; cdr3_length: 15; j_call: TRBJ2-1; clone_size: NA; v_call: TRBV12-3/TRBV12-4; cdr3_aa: CASSFRSGGYNEQFF; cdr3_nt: TGTGCCAGCAGTTTCAGGTCGGGAGGGTACAATGAGCAGTTCTTC
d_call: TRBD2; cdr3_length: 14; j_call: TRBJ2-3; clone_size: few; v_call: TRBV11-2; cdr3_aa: CASSRTSGRVTQYF; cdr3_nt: TGTGCCAGCAGCCGGACTAGCGGGAGGGTTACGCAGTATTTT
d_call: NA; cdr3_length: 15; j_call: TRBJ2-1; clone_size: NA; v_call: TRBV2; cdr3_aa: CASSPLDSSYNEQFF; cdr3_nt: TGTGCCAGCAGCCCTCTGGACAGCTCCTACAATGAGCAGTTCTTC
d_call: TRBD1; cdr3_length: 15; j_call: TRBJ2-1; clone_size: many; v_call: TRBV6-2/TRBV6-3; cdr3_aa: CASRLRDREGNEQFF; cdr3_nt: TGTGCCAGCAGGCTCCGGGACAGGGAAGGGAATGAGCAGTTCTTC
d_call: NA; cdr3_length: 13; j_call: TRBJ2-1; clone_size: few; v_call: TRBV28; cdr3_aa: CASSPGPFDEQFF; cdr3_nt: TGTGCCAGCAGCCCCGGGCCCTTTGATGAGCAGTTCTTC
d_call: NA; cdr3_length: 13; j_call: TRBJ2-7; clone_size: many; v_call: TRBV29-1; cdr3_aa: CSVVQDRSYEQYF; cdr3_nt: TGCAGCGTTGTCCAGGACAGATCCTACGAGCAGTACTTC
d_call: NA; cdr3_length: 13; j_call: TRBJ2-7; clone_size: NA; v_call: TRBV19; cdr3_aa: CASSMGRLLEQYF; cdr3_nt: TGTGCCAGTAGTATGGGACGGCTCCTAGAGCAGTACTTC
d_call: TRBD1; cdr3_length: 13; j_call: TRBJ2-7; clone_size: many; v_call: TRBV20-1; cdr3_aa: CSAQGQGRFEQYF; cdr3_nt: TGCAGTGCGCAGGGACAGGGGAGGTTCGAGCAGTACTTC
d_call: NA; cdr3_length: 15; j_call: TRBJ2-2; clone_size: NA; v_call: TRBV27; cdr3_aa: CASSLVRPNTGELFF; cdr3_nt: TGTGCCAGCAGTTTAGTGAGACCCAACACCGGGGAGCTGTTTTTT
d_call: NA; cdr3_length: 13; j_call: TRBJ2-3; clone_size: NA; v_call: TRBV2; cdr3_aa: CASPGSSTDTQYF; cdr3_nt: TGTGCCAGCCCCGGATCTAGCACAGATACGCAGTATTTT
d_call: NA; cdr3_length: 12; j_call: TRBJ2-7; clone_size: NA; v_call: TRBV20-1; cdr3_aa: CSARGRTYEQYF; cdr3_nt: TGCAGTGCTAGAGGTCGAACCTACGAGCAGTACTTC
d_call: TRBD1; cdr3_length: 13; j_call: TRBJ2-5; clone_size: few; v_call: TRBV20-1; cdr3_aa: CSAQDRGGETQYF; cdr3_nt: TGCAGTGCTCAAGACAGGGGTGGCGAGACCCAGTACTTC
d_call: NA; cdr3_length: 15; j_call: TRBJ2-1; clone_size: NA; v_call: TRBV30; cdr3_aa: CAWNGRDPQYNEQFF; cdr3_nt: TGTGCCTGGAACGGCCGGGACCCTCAGTACAATGAGCAGTTCTTC
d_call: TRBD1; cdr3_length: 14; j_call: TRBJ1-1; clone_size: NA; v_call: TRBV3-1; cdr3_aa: CASSQGQGPSQAFF; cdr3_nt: TGTGCCAGCAGCCAAGGACAGGGGCCCTCCCAAGCTTTCTTT
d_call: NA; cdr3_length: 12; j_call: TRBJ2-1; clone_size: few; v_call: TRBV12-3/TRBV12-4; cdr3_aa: CASSPTRGEQFF; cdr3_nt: TGTGCCAGCAGTCCGACCAGGGGTGAGCAGTTCTTC
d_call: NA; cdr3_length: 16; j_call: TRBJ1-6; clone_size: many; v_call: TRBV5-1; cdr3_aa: CASSFLPGQSNSPLHF; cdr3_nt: TGCGCCAGCAGCTTCCTACCGGGACAATCGAATTCACCCCTCCACTTT
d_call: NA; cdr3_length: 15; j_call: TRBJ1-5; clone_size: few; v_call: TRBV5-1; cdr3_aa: CASSLLGGMDQPQHF; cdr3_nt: TGCGCCAGCAGCTTGTTGGGGGGCATGGATCAGCCCCAGCATTTT